The text below deals with one TCR beta chain. The antigen is undetermined. The data were obtained in a study of T cells expressing NK-cell markers. Study details: According to the study, TCR beta repertoires originated from sorted CD3+CD56+NKG2C+, CD3+CD56+NKG2C- and CD3+CD56-NKG2C+ T cells. Just one sequenced donor of eight was HCMV-seronegative, while seven were seropositive.

Findings and caveats of the study: For four donors, these clonotypes were likewise the leading ones in the CD3+CD56-NKG2C+ fraction. It was still unclear whether expanded NKG2C+ T cell clones were HCMV specific.

TCRdb reanalyzed the 5' RACE reads, giving one entry per CDR3 protein sequence and no DNA. This listing includes 300,000 to 500,000 distinct CDR3 sequences. The CDR3 sequence is 11 residues long. Germline V gives CDR1 DFQATT, CDR2 SNEGSKA (reference sequence). V is TRBV20-1 and J is TRBJ2-2. Sequencing was carried out using blood T cells: a sorted CD56 or NKG2C T cell subset, CD4+ or CD8+ T cells, or bulk PBMC T cells (not recorded which). The sequence came from a woman aged 50 to 65 in good health. The CDR3 protein is CSAGNTGELFF.